These 29 T cell receptor beta chains came from one sample sequenced in a study of Graves' ophthalmopathy and Graves' hyperthyroidism. RNA transcripts were the template, and TCR beta CDR3 regions were amplified from them. RT-PCR in the first round used HTBI primers; a second-round multiplex PCR followed. MiXCR, applied by TCRdb to the multiplex PCR reads, yields one record per CDR3 protein. The table includes almost 750,000 distinct CDR3 sequences, 40% detected once. The sample taken for sequencing was peripheral blood. The source is an adult man with Graves' ophthalmopathy.

This clonotype has just one count. J is TRBJ1-2 and V is TRBV20-1; D is unclear. V was clipped by 1 base and J by 8 bases, with 11 bases between them. The CDR3 loop spans 12 amino acids. Germline CDR1 reads DFQATT; CDR2 reads SNEGSKA (reference sequence). For the CDR3, the DNA is TGCAGTGCTAGAGGTCAGGCCGCGGGCTACACCTTC. Translation gives CSARGQAAGYTF.

This clonotype came up many times. This chain uses TRBV10-3 with TRBJ2-2, with 7 nucleotides matching TRBD1. Trimming cost V 6 bases and J 3 bases; bases outside gene matches: 4. CDR1 is ENHRY and CDR2 is SYGVKD in the germline V gene. This CDR3 spans 14 amino acids. In DNA form, the CDR3 reads TGTGCCATCAGCGACAGGGATTACACCGGGGAGCTGTTTTTT. Its translation is CAISDRDYTGELFF.

The chain joins TRBV5-6 to TRBJ2-7, with D perhaps TRBD2 (5 bases). The J call may not be correct, given that the DNA end is closer to TRBJ2-1. The CDR3 totals 13 residues. Looked up from germline, CDR1 is SGHDT and CDR2 is YYEEEE. CDR3 protein: CASSLAGRGKQFF. The CDR3 DNA reads as TGTGCCAGCAGCTTGGCCGGTCGAGGGAAGCAGTTCTTC.

About this clonotype itself: The junction does not match germline at one end; this may be a read error. The V call is TRBV10-3, the J call TRBJ1-6; D is perhaps TRBD1 (6 bases). There are 15 residues in the CDR3. Germline CDR1 ENHRY, CDR2 SYGVKD. The CDR3 nucleotides are TGTGCCAGCAGTATTTCGGACAGCCCTCATTCACCCCTCCACTTT. It encodes CASSISDSPHSPLHF.

This clonotype was counted between two and nine times. The V gene is TRBV20-1, the J gene TRBJ1-2, with TRBD1 identical over 9 bases. There are 14 residues in the CDR3. CDR1 is DFQATT, CDR2 SNEGSKA, per germline (reference sequence). Trimming cost V 5 bases and J 3 bases; bases outside gene matches: 7. The CDR3 loop reads CSAVRQGDDYGYTF. The CDR3 nucleotides are TGCAGTGCTGTCCGACAGGGGGATGACTATGGCTACACCTTC.

The chain links TRBV2 to TRBJ2-5, with a possible D match to TRBD1 (5 bases). Trimming pared 3 bases from V and 5 bases from J, leaving 10 bases between. CDR1 is SNHLY, CDR2 FYNNEI, per germline. This CDR3 is 13 amino acids long. The CDR3 region is CASSEDNWETQYF. CDR3 DNA: TGTGCCAGCAGTGAGGACAATTGGGAGACCCAGTACTTC.

This CDR3 is CASSLPLDSEQYF. In DNA form, the CDR3 reads TGTGCCAGCAGCTTACCACTAGATAGCGAGCAGTACTTC. The chain links TRBV7-9 to TRBJ2-7, with a possible D match to TRBD2 (5 bases). CDR1 is SEHNR and CDR2 is FQNEAQ in the germline V gene (reference sequence). V was clipped by 2 bases and J by 6 bases, with 11 bases between them. The CDR3 runs 13 residues.

Points on this clonotype: The germline gene is not matched at one end of the junction; a read error may be the cause. The V call is TRBV10-3, the J call TRBJ2-2, with D uncertain. The V gene's germline CDR1 is ENHRY and CDR2 SYGVKD. This CDR3 spans 15 amino acids. CDR3 nucleotides: TGTGCCGTCAGTGAGTCAACGACGAACACCGGGGAGCTGTTTTTT. This translates into CAVSESTTNTGELFF.

This clonotype was recorded at least ten times. The rearrangement links TRBV29-1 to TRBJ1-4, with a tentative D call TRBD1 (6 bases). In germline, CDR1 is SQVTM, CDR2 ANQGSEA. The CDR3 runs to 14 residues. Trimming cost V 7 bases and J 0 bases, with 12 bases left between them. The CDR3 DNA is TGCAGCGGTACGGACAGTTCAACTAATGAAAAACTGTTTTTT. Protein product: CSGTDSSTNEKLFF. The complete variable domain, with remaining parts taken from reference TRBV29-1 and TRBJ1-4, reads SAVISQKPSRDICQRGTSLTIQCQVDSQVTMMFWYRQQPGQSLTLIATANQGSEATYESGFVIDKFPISRPNLTFSTLTVSNMSPEDSSIYLCSGTDSSTNEKLFFGSGTQLSVL.

On this clonotype itself: The CDR3 ends on some other residue instead of the conserved phenylalanine or tryptophan, so this is likely a read error. The V gene is TRBV7-2, the J gene TRBJ2-7, with a possible D match to TRBD2 (6 bases). The CDR3 loop spans 16 amino acids. From germline, CDR1 is SGHTA and CDR2 FQGNSA. Trimming took 3 bases from V and 2 from J, leaving 17 bases between them. For the CDR3, the DNA is TGTGCCAGCAGCTTGGAGGGGACGAGCGGCGCCTACGAGCAGTACTGC. As protein: CASSLEGTSGAYEQYC.

The gene calls are TRBV7-9 and TRBJ1-5; TRBD1 might be the D (6 bases). CDR1 and CDR2 (germline): SEHNR, FQNEAQ (reference sequence). The CDR3 is made up of 16 amino acids. V dropped 1 base and J dropped 1 base, with 11 bases sitting between them. For the CDR3, the DNA is TGTGCCAGCAGCTTAGACAGGGACCAGAGCAATCAGCCCCAGCATTTT. Residues: CASSLDRDQSNQPQHF.

This clonotype has a count of ten or more. The rearrangement links TRBV13 to TRBJ1-1; D gene ambiguous. The CDR3 runs to 13 residues. Germline V gene data show CDR1 as PRHDT and CDR2 as FYEKMQ (reference sequence). V gave up 5 bases and J gave up 4 bases, with 11 bases separating them. CDR3 residues: CASSPPFSTEAFF. In DNA form, the CDR3 reads TGTGCCAGCAGCCCGCCGTTCAGCACTGAAGCTTTCTTT.

This clonotype showed up just a few times. The chain combines TRBV12-3 or TRBV12-4 with TRBJ2-7; tentatively, D is TRBD1 (5 bases). The germline V and J ends were trimmed by 3 bases and 7 bases, with 16 bases remaining between them. This CDR3 comprises 14 residues. The CDR3 DNA is TGTGCCAGCAGTTTCCCAGGGAAGGCTACGGAGCAGTACTTC. Translation: CASSFPGKATEQYF.

The rearrangement joins TRBV10-2 to TRBJ1-6; 8 bases align to TRBD1. J gave up 10 bases and V 3 bases, and 8 bases lay outside the gene matches. The CDR3 has 15 amino acids. Germline V gene data show CDR1 as WSHSY and CDR2 as SAAADI. The CDR3 DNA reads as TGCGCCAGCAGTGACCCAGGGGGCGGATTGTCACCCCTCCACTTT. It specifies CASSDPGGGLSPLHF.

The V call is TRBV7-9, the J call TRBJ2-7; D possibly uses TRBD1 or TRBD2 (7 bases each). Trimming pared 2 bases from V and 3 bases from J, leaving 14 bases between. The CDR3 has 15 amino acids. The germline V gene has CDR1 SEHNR and CDR2 FQNEAQ (reference sequence). CDR3 in DNA: TGTGCCAGCAGCTTATCAGGGGGGGGTTACTACGAGCAGTACTTC. This encodes CASSLSGGGYYEQYF.

The chain carries TRBV7-8 and TRBJ1-4, with TRBD1 identical over 8 bases. CDR1 and CDR2 (germline): SGHVS, FQNEAQ. This CDR3 is 16 amino acids long. J was trimmed by 6 bases and V by 5 bases; bases with no gene match: 11. DNA of the CDR3: TGTGCCAGCAGCCCACGGTTTGGACAGGGCCATGAAAAACTGTTTTTT. This encodes CASSPRFGQGHEKLFF.

The J gene is TRBJ2-2, the V gene TRBV20-1; 11 nucleotides match TRBD2. From germline, CDR1 is DFQATT and CDR2 SNEGSKA (reference sequence). Trimming at V came to 6 bases and at J to 1 base, leaving 4 bases not matched to a gene. The CDR3 is 15 amino acids. The CDR3 spells CSAPTSGRNTGELFF. The CDR3 nucleotides are TGCAGTGCCCCCACTAGCGGGAGGAACACCGGGGAGCTGTTTTTT.

This clonotype has a count of ten or more. The J gene is TRBJ2-5, the V gene TRBV6-5; TRBD1 matches at 7 bases. The CDR3 loop spans 13 amino acids. The germline V gene has CDR1 MNHEY and CDR2 SVGAGI. The ends lost 6 bases at V and 7 bases at J; junction bases unmatched: 8. Here the CDR3 DNA reads TGTGCCAGCAGCAAGGGGGCTCAGTGGACCCAGTACTTC. Translation gives CASSKGAQWTQYF.

This clonotype was seen only once. No DNA is shown, since the ends of the CDR3 on it are uncertain; the CDR3 is the one TCRdb lists. This chain joins TRBV10-3 and TRBJ1-2; no DNA check was done on the table's D call, TRBD1. The CDR3 adds up to 14 amino acids, both ends counted. Per the germline V gene, CDR1 is ENHRY and CDR2 is SYGVKD. The CDR3: CAICSAVTDYGYTF.

This clonotype appeared a few times. The genes are TRBV11-2 and TRBJ1-6, with D maybe TRBD1 (6 bases). Germline V gene data show CDR1 as SGHAT and CDR2 as FQNNGV. This CDR3 is 16 amino acids long. V was pared by 6 bases and J by 7 bases, with 19 bases between. Here the CDR3 DNA reads TGTGCCAGCAGTGAAGCGCGGGGGCTAGAGAATTCACCCCTCCACTTT. As protein: CASSEARGLENSPLHF.

The V and J genes are TRBV11-2 and TRBJ1-4, with D possibly matching TRBD1 (5 bases). The length of the CDR3 is 18 residues. V was clipped by 4 bases and J by 2 bases, with 20 bases between them. The germline CDR1 and CDR2 sequences are SGHAT and FQNNGV. CDR3 amino acids: CASSSAGWGSTTNEKLFF. CDR3 coding DNA: TGTGCCAGCAGCTCCGCAGGGTGGGGAAGCACGACTAATGAAAAACTGTTTTTT. Combining the CDR3 with reference TRBV11-2 and TRBJ1-4 gives the whole variable domain EAGVAQSPRYKIIEKRQSVAFWCNPISGHATLYWYQQILGQGPKLLIQFQNNGVVDDSQLPKDRFSAERLKGVDSTLKIQPAKLEDSAVYLCASSSAGWGSTTNEKLFFGSGTQLSVL.

A few counts support this clonotype. Compared with germline, one end of the junction differs, possibly owing to a read error. The chain joins TRBV13 to TRBJ1-2; D unclear. CDR3 length equals 14 residues. CDR1 and CDR2 (germline): PRHDT, FYEKMQ (reference sequence). CDR3 in amino acids: CASSLDSPLDGCTF. The CDR3 DNA follows: TGTGCCAGCAGCTTAGACAGCCCCCTCGATGGCTGCACCTTC.

The gene calls are TRBV5-6 and TRBJ2-7; the D call may be TRBD1 or TRBD2 (5 bases each). This CDR3 is 13 amino acids long. Deletions cut 4 bases from V and 2 bases from J, with 10 bases between. The germline gives CDR1 SGHDT, CDR2 YYEEEE. CDR3 amino acids: CASSVGGAYEQYF. CDR3 nucleotide sequence: TGTGCCAGCAGCGTTGGGGGTGCCTACGAGCAGTACTTC.

Only a few counts were recorded for this clonotype. The CDR3 sequence: CASSLQLGGTNEKLFF. The CDR3, as DNA: TGTGCCAGCAGCTTACAGCTGGGAGGAACTAATGAAAAACTGTTTTTT. V is TRBV7-9 and J is TRBJ1-4, with D unresolved. The CDR3 sequence is 16 residues long. The germline CDR1 and CDR2 sequences are SEHNR and FQNEAQ (reference sequence). With 2 bases removed from V and 1 base from J, the gap between germline ends came to 11 bases.

This clonotype was counted many times. The chain couples TRBV14 to TRBJ1-6; D gene unclear. CDR1 and CDR2 from the germline V gene are SGHDN and FVKESK. The CDR3 runs to 12 residues. The V end lost 2 bases, the J end lost 12 bases, and 8 bases lay between the germline ends. In DNA form, the CDR3 reads TGTGCCAGCAGCCAACGGCGGGAACCCCTCCACTTT. It translates to CASSQRREPLHF.

The chain joins TRBV29-1 to TRBJ1-1; D ambiguous. Trimming took off 2 bases at V and 10 bases at J, with 5 bases between the two ends. Germline CDR1 SQVTM, CDR2 ANQGSEA. This CDR3 is built from 9 residues. CDR3 in amino acids: CSVEPTAFF. CDR3 coding DNA: TGCAGCGTTGAACCAACAGCTTTCTTT.

This sequence joins TRBV9 and TRBJ2-5; TRBD1 or TRBD2 may be the D gene (5 bases each). The CDR3 totals 14 residues. Trimming stripped 4 bases from V and 2 bases from J, with 12 bases between. Germline CDR1 and CDR2: SGDLS and YYNGEE. CDR3 in DNA: TGTGCCAGCAGCTCCCGGGACCCTCAAGAGACCCAGTACTTC. It specifies CASSSRDPQETQYF.

As concerns this clonotype: This may be a read error, as it is one base from a much larger clone. V usage is TRBV25-1 and J usage is TRBJ2-5; the match to TRBD2 covers 9 bases. After removal of 3 bases from V and 7 bases from J, the junction contained 12 bases not matched to a gene. CDR1 is MGHDK, CDR2 SYGVNS, per germline. The CDR3 totals 16 residues. The CDR3 protein is CASSDQLAGPSGTQYF. The CDR3 region has the DNA TGTGCCAGCAGTGATCAACTAGCGGGTCCATCAGGGACCCAGTACTTC.

This clonotype has ten or more counts. This sequence joins TRBV29-1 and TRBJ2-7; TRBD1 is a possible D gene (5 bases). V was pared by 7 bases and J by 1 base, with 11 bases between. Germline values: CDR1 SQVTM, CDR2 ANQGSEA. The CDR3 sequence is 12 residues long. The CDR3 is CSAADRSYEQYF. The CDR3 DNA sequence: TGCAGCGCTGCCGACAGATCCTACGAGCAGTACTTC.